A single sample is the source of the 6 T cell receptor beta chains below, sequenced in a study of blood T cell repertoires in COVID-19. Sequencing was performed with immunoSEQ multiplex PCR; in TCRdb, only in-frame clones are kept and a portion is missing. The top ten clones hold about 12% of a sample with under 130,000 clones, 75% to 90% of them seen once. The sequencing sample was made of peripheral blood. These receptors all come from a human donor in a cohort sampled during active COVID-19.

There are a few counts of this clone. J is TRBJ2-7 and V is TRBV11-2; 10 bases agree with TRBD2. The CDR3 loop spans 14 amino acids. Trimming took 5 bases from V and 6 from J; bases not matched to a gene: 7. Germline-derived CDR1 and CDR2 are SGHAT and FQNNGV. This CDR3 reads CASSEGLARGEQYF. The CDR3 coding sequence is TGTGCCAGCAGCGAGGGACTAGCGAGGGGCGAGCAGTACTTC. Full variable domain (rest looked up from reference TRBV11-2 and TRBJ2-7): EAGVAQSPRYKIIEKRQSVAFWCNPISGHATLYWYQQILGQGPKLLIQFQNNGVVDDSQLPKDRFSAERLKGVDSTLKIQPAKLEDSAVYLCASSEGLARGEQYFGPGTRLTVT.

The rearrangement joins TRBV2 to TRBJ2-3, with TRBD1 matching over 10 bases. The CDR3 is 17 residues long. Germline trimming cut 5 bases from V and 4 bases from J; bases unmatched to any gene: 12. Germline lookup yields CDR1 SNHLY and CDR2 FYNNEI. CDR3 protein: CASSIRAGQGLPDTQYF. CDR3 coding DNA: TGTGCCAGCAGTATCAGAGCGGGACAGGGGTTACCAGATACGCAGTATTTT.

The chain employs TRBV7-8 and TRBJ1-4; D uncertain. Germline V gives CDR1 SGHVS, CDR2 FQNEAQ. V dropped 1 base and J dropped 8 bases, with 14 bases sitting between them. There are 15 residues in the CDR3. In DNA form, the CDR3 reads TGTGCCAGCAGCTTAGTCGCGGGATCTCGCGAAAAACTGTTTTTT. Translation: CASSLVAGSREKLFF.

With regard to this clone: The junction departs from the called germline gene at one end, perhaps through a read error. The rearrangement joins TRBV7-6 to TRBJ2-1; TRBD1 might be the D (6 bases). Germline CDR1 and CDR2: SGHVS and FNYEAQ. This CDR3 spans 15 amino acids. CDR3 sequence reads: CASSLGGQAYSEQFF. The CDR3 nucleotides are TGTGCCAGCAGCTTAGGGGGGCAGGCCTACAGTGAGCAGTTCTTC.

The rearrangement joins TRBV6-2 or TRBV6-3 to TRBJ2-2, with a tentative D call TRBD1 (5 bases). CDR3 size: 15 residues. Germline CDR1 reads MNHEY; CDR2 reads SVGEGT. Trimming removed 6 bases from V and 1 base from J, with 12 bases in between. In DNA form, the CDR3 reads TGTGCCAGCAGCAACCCCAGGGAGAACACCGGGGAGCTGTTTTTT. This encodes CASSNPRENTGELFF.

The V call is TRBV23-1, the J call TRBJ2-7; 7 nucleotides line up with TRBD2. TRBV23-1 belongs to the ORF category, with a function that is uncertain. The ends lost 4 bases at V and 2 bases at J; junction bases unmatched: 2. This CDR3 comprises 13 residues. The CDR3 nucleotides read TGCGCCAGCAGTCTCCGGGGGGCCTACGAGCAGTACTTC. It translates to CASSLRGAYEQYF.